Detailed here is one T cell receptor beta chain. What it recognizes is unknown. A template switching step contributed a universal primer site, while unique molecular identifiers were present in the cDNA. One entry per CDR3 protein, called by TCRdb with MiXCR from the 5' RACE reads. Here the sample spans some 330,000 distinct CDR3 sequences, about 10% being singletons. This entry comes from a study of identical twins. General observations from the study: Cord blood beta clonotypes present at high abundance carried fewer insertions; no such pattern appeared in memory repertoires.

There were only healthy Caucasians among the donors. The specimen sequenced was naive T cells sorted from blood. The sequence was obtained from a woman in her forties or fifties in good health.

The CDR3: CASSYTGGGRHNEQFF. The CDR3 DNA is TGTGCCAGCAGTTACACTGGTGGCGGGAGGCACAATGAGCAGTTCTTC. The gene calls are TRBV6-6 and TRBJ2-1; 8 bases agree with TRBD2. Germline CDR1 reads MNHNY; CDR2 reads SVGAGI (reference sequence). With 2 bases clipped from V and 5 bases from J, the junction kept 8 bases outside the gene matches. CDR3 size: 16 residues.